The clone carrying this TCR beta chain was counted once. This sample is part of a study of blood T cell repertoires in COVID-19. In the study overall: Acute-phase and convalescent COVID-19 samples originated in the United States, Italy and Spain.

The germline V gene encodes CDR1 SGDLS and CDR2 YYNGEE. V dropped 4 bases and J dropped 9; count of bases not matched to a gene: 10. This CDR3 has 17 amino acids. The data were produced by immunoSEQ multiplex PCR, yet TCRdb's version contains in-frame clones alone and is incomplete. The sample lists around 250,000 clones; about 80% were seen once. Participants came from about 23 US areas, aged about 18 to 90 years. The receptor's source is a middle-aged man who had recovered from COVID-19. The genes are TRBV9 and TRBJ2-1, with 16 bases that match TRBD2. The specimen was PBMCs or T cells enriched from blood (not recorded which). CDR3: CASSLRSGTSGRGEQFF. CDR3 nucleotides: TGTGCCAGCAGCTTGAGGTCCGGGACTAGCGGGAGGGGTGAGCAGTTCTTC.